What follows are 6 T cell receptor beta chains derived from one specimen sequenced in a study of Tregs in tolerant kidney transplant recipients. Here immunoSEQ multiplex PCR was the method, and the copy in TCRdb shows in-frame clones only, minus some. The data contain 100,000 to 150,000 clones, approximately 90% of them singletons. The sample taken for sequencing was CD4+ T cells from blood. These receptors were obtained from a human donor in good health.

The J gene is TRBJ2-3, the V gene TRBV9; 13 positions agree with TRBD2. V was pared by 6 bases and J by 5 bases, with 12 bases of the junction left unmatched. Per germline, CDR1 SGDLS and CDR2 YYNGEE. The CDR3 is 17 amino acids. DNA of the CDR3: TGTGCCAGCAAACCTTCTCGACTAGCGGGGGGTAAAGATACGCAGTATTTT. Its protein is CASKPSRLAGGKDTQYF.

This clone was seen only a few times. This sequence joins TRBV6-5 and TRBJ2-7; tentatively, D is TRBD1 (5 bases). Trimming left V 6 bases short and J 2 bases short, with 14 bases between. Germline V lookup: CDR1 MNHEY, CDR2 SVGAGI. The CDR3 sequence is 14 residues long. The CDR3 nucleotides are TGTGCCAGCAGGCCAACAGGAACCCCCTACGAGCAGTACTTC. This translates into CASRPTGTPYEQYF.

This sequence joins TRBV25-1 and TRBJ2-1; TRBD1 aligns across 7 bases. From germline, CDR1 is MGHDK and CDR2 SYGVNS. The J segment lost 7 bases and the V segment lost 6 bases, leaving 9 bases of the junction unmatched. CDR3 length: 14 amino acids. For the CDR3, the DNA is TGTGCCAGCAGAGACAGGGAACGATGGAATGAGCAGTTCTTC. Translated, it gives CASRDRERWNEQFF.

The genes are TRBV9 and TRBJ2-1; D might be TRBD1 (5 bases). Germline V gene lookup returns CDR1 SGDLS and CDR2 YYNGEE. This CDR3 region has 14 residues. The V end lost 3 bases, the J end lost 10 bases, and 17 bases lay between the germline ends. The CDR3 nucleotides read TGTGCCAGCAGCGCAGGACAAGGGATACGGGAGCAGTTCTTC. This encodes CASSAGQGIREQFF.

The chain combines TRBV29-1 with TRBJ1-2; D ambiguous. Trimming took 2 bases from V and 1 from J, leaving 8 bases between them. This CDR3 spans 13 amino acids. CDR1 and CDR2 from the germline V gene are SQVTM and ANQGSEA. CDR3 protein: CSVERTLNYGYTF. The CDR3 nucleotides are TGCAGCGTTGAAAGAACCCTTAACTATGGCTACACCTTC.

This chain links TRBV27 with TRBJ2-3; 8 nucleotides align to TRBD1. V gave up 6 bases and J gave up 2 bases; unmatched junction bases: 7. The length of the CDR3 is 15 residues. Germline CDR1 and CDR2: MNHEY and SMNVEV (reference sequence). CDR3 DNA: TGTGCCAGCAGGCGGGACAGGCGGTCCACAGATACGCAGTATTTT. It yields the protein CASRRDRRSTDTQYF.